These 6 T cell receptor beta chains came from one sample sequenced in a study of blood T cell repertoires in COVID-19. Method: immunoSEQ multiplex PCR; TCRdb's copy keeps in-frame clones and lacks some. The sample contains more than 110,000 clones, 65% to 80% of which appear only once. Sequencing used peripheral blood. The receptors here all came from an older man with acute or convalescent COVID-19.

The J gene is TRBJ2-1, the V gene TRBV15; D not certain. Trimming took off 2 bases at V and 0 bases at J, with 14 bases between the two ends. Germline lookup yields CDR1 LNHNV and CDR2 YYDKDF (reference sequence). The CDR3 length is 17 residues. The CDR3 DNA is TGTGCCACCAGCAGAACCGACCGACTGAGCTCCTACAATGAGCAGTTCTTC. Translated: CATSRTDRLSSYNEQFF.

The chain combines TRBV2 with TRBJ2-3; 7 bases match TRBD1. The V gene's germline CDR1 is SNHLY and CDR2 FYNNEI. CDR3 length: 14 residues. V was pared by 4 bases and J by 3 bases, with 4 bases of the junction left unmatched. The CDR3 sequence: CASSGLRGTDTQYF. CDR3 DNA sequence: TGTGCCAGCAGTGGACTCAGGGGGACAGATACGCAGTATTTT.

CDR3 in DNA: TGTGCCAGCAGCCGGAGCGGGGGGGCGTACAATGAGCAGTTCTTC. Translating gives CASSRSGGAYNEQFF. The V gene is TRBV6-2 or TRBV6-3, the J gene TRBJ2-1; 10 bases fit TRBD2. This CDR3 is 15 amino acids long. The germline V gene encodes CDR1 MNHEY and CDR2 SVGEGT. Trimming at V came to 6 bases and at J to 4 bases, leaving 6 bases not matched to a gene.

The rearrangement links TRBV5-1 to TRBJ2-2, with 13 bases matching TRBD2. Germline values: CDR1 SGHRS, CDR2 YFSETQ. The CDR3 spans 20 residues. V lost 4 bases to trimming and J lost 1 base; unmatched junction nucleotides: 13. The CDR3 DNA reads TGCGCCAGCAGCCCCTACCCCGGACTAGCGGGGGCAATGAACACCGGGGAGCTGTTTTTT. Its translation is CASSPYPGLAGAMNTGELFF.

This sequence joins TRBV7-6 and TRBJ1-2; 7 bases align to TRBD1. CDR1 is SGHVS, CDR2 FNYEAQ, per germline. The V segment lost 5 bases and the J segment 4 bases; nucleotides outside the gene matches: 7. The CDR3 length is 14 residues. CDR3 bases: TGTGCCAGCAGCAAAGGACAGGCTAGCTATGGCTACACCTTC. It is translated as CASSKGQASYGYTF.

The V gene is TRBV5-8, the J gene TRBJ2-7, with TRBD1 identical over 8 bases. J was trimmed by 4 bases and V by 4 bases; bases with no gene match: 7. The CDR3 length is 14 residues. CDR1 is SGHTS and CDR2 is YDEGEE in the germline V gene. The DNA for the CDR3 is TGTGCCAGCAGCCGCACCCAGGGGGCTTACGAGCAGTACTTC. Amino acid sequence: CASSRTQGAYEQYF.